This T cell receptor (beta chain) was sequenced for a study of human T cells and chemical hapten exposure. Study information: Sensitization employed 2% DPC on about 2 cm by about 2 cm of upper inner arm skin. In the approximately 24-week study, patients were dosed weekly with diphenylcyclopropenone on the scalp throughout. Small discrepancies in pooled library volume mainly accounted for the varying TCR yields per sample. Study results and limitations: Against controls, expanded TCRs gave rise to significantly more large CDR3 similarity clusters.

Time point of the sample: pre-sensitization, week 0. Indicated treatment: therapeutic diphenylcyclopropenone sensitization with weekly scalp DPC. Concerning this clonotype: Its target is unknown.

CDR1 is SGHAT and CDR2 is FQNNGV in the germline V gene. V lost 1 base and J lost 2; bases outside the gene matches: 6. This CDR3 has 17 residues. TCRdb independently ran MiXCR on the RACE reads; one entry per CDR3 protein. The profile shows approximately 400,000 distinct CDR3 sequences, less than 6.5% of them singletons. The chain employs TRBV11-2 and TRBJ2-3; 10 bases align to TRBD2. This sample comprised whole blood, obtained in connection with sensitization to the hapten diphenylcyclopropenone (DPC). This clonotype originated in a woman aged 45-59 years with alopecia areata. Some clones in this sample may be carry-over from other donors' samples. The DNA of the CDR3 is TGTGCCAGCAGCTTAGGTTCTAGCGGGAGTCTCACAGATACGCAGTATTTT. Translated: CASSLGSSGSLTDTQYF.